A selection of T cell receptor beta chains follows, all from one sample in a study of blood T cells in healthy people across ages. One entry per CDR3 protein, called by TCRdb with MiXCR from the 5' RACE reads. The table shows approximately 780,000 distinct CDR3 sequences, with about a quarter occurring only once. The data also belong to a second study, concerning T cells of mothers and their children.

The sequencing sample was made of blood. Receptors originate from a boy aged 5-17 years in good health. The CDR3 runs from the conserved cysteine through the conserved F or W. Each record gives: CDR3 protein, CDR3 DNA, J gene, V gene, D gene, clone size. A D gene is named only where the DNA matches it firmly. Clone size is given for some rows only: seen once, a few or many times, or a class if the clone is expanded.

CSVPRGGQETQYF	TGCAGCGTCCCCCGCGGGGGCCAAGAGACCCAGTACTTC	TRBJ2-5	TRBV29-1	TRBD2	-
CASSSYPSGNTIYF	TGTGCCAGCAGTTCGTATCCCTCTGGAAACACCATATATTTT	TRBJ1-3	TRBV6-5	-	-
CASSSIGQVLYEQYF	TGTGCCAGCAGCTCGATCGGACAGGTACTTTACGAGCAGTACTTC	TRBJ2-7	TRBV5-6	TRBD1	-
CASSWRRVPYNEQFF	TGTGCCAGCAGTTGGCGTCGGGTGCCCTACAATGAGCAGTTCTTC	TRBJ2-1	TRBV6-7	-	-
CASSYPLGGGGFF	TGTGCCAGCAGTTACCCCCTTGGCGGGGGCGGGTTCTTC	TRBJ2-1	TRBV6-6	-	-
CSVEGGFSGANVLTF	TGCAGCGTTGAGGGGGGGTTCTCTGGGGCCAACGTCCTGACTTTC	TRBJ2-6	TRBV29-1	TRBD2	few
CASSFRQQYSNQPQHF	TGTGCCAGCAGCTTTAGGCAGCAGTATAGCAATCAGCCCCAGCATTTT	TRBJ1-5	TRBV7-2	-	-
CASGLVLRASASYEQYF	TGTGCTAGTGGTTTGGTACTGAGGGCTAGCGCCTCCTACGAGCAGTACTTC	TRBJ2-7	TRBV12-5	-	-
CASSLAGSVEKLFF	TGTGCCAGCAGTTTAGCAGGGTCAGTTGAAAAACTGTTTTTT	TRBJ1-4	TRBV12-3/TRBV12-4	-	-
CASSREGVAFF	TGTGCCAGCAGCCGGGAGGGGGTAGCTTTCTTT	TRBJ1-1	TRBV14	-	-
CASSEALSVANVLTF	TGTGCCAGCAGTGAAGCGCTTTCGGTCGCCAACGTCCTGACTTTC	TRBJ2-6	TRBV2	-	few
CASSDRSPRSEAFF	TGTGCCAGCAGCGACAGGTCGCCGAGATCTGAAGCTTTCTTT	TRBJ1-1	TRBV2	-	-
CASSLVGTLNTEAFF	TGTGCCAGCAGCTTGGTGGGGACACTGAACACTGAAGCTTTCTTT	TRBJ1-1	TRBV5-6	-	-
CASSLAPGGWADEQYF	TGTGCCAGCAGCTTAGCTCCAGGGGGCTGGGCAGACGAGCAGTACTTC	TRBJ2-7	TRBV7-9	TRBD1	few
CAWMEQATNEKLFF	TGTGCCTGGATGGAACAGGCAACTAATGAAAAACTGTTTTTT	TRBJ1-4	TRBV30	-	-
CASVRDSQETQYF	TGCGCCAGCGTCCGGGACAGCCAAGAGACCCAGTACTTC	TRBJ2-5	TRBV5-1	TRBD1	-
CASSLSPGGYNPPLHF	TGTGCCAGCAGTTTATCCCCAGGGGGATATAATCCACCCCTCCACTTT	TRBJ1-6	TRBV27	TRBD1	-
CSARRDRGQETQYF	TGCAGTGCTAGGCGGGACAGGGGGCAAGAGACCCAGTACTTC	TRBJ2-5	TRBV20-1	TRBD1	-
CASSSRAPFDDEQYF	TGTGCCAGCAGTTCGCGGGCCCCCTTTGACGACGAGCAGTACTTC	TRBJ2-7	TRBV13	-	few
CAISESRDSTGYTF	TGTGCCATCAGTGAGTCGCGGGACAGTACTGGCTACACCTTC	TRBJ1-2	TRBV10-3	TRBD1	-
CASSYSSRTFYGYTF	TGTGCCAGCAGTTACTCTTCCAGGACCTTCTATGGCTACACCTTC	TRBJ1-2	TRBV6-5	-	few
CASRKRWFWGGEVQETQYF	TGTGCCAGCAGAAAGAGATGGTTTTGGGGCGGGGAGGTGCAAGAGACCCAGTACTTC	TRBJ2-5	TRBV21-1	-	-
CASSPTSEVQETQYF	TGTGCCAGCAGCCCCACCAGCGAGGTGCAAGAGACCCAGTACTTC	TRBJ2-5	TRBV3-1	-	few
CSAVLTGTNTEAFF	TGCAGCGCCGTCCTGACAGGAACGAACACTGAAGCTTTCTTT	TRBJ1-1	TRBV29-1	-	-
CASSQTGTTQYF	TGCGCCAGCAGCCAAACCGGGACTACGCAGTATTTT	TRBJ2-3	TRBV4-1	-	-
CASSRDRHNEQFF	TGTGCCAGCAGCCGGGACAGACACAATGAGCAGTTCTTC	TRBJ2-1	TRBV6-5	TRBD1	few
CATSRGVLDGYTF	TGTGCCACCAGCAGAGGGGTGCTTGATGGCTACACCTTC	TRBJ1-2	TRBV15	-	-
CASKSNGSGEQYF	TGTGCCAGCAAAAGCAATGGGTCCGGTGAGCAGTACTTC	TRBJ2-7	TRBV27	-	-
CASSFSFQPQHF	TGTGCCAGCAGTTTTAGTTTTCAGCCCCAGCATTTT	TRBJ1-5	TRBV12-3/TRBV12-4	-	few
CASSLTATFTDTQYF	TGTGCCAGCAGCTTGACCGCTACCTTCACAGATACGCAGTATTTT	TRBJ2-3	TRBV7-9	-	-
CASSLARLSRETGELFF	TGCGCCAGCAGCTTGGCCAGGTTGAGCAGGGAGACCGGGGAGCTGTTTTTT	TRBJ2-2	TRBV5-1	-	few
CASSPWEDKGEQFF	TGTGCCAGCAGCCCCTGGGAGGATAAGGGTGAGCAGTTCTTC	TRBJ2-1	TRBV14	-	-
CASIPPCQGPTNYGYTF	TGCGCCAGCATCCCACCCTGCCAGGGGCCAACTAACTATGGCTACACCTTC	TRBJ1-2	TRBV10-1	-	few
CASSRTPWEQYF	TGTGCCAGCAGCCGTACACCGTGGGAGCAATACTTC	TRBJ2-1	TRBV3-1	-	-
CASSPTGGGYNEQFF	TGTGCCAGCAGCCCGACGGGCGGGGGATACAATGAGCAGTTCTTC	TRBJ2-1	TRBV9	TRBD2	few
CASSRTGNYGYTF	TGTGCCAGCAGTCGGACAGGGAACTATGGCTACACCTTC	TRBJ1-2	TRBV6-5	TRBD1	many
CATSRDGDFYEQYF	TGTGCCACCAGCAGAGATGGGGATTTCTACGAACAGTACTTC	TRBJ2-7	TRBV15	-	-
CASSESSRGWETQYF	TGCGCCAGCAGTGAGTCGAGCAGGGGATGGGAGACCCAGTACTTC	TRBJ2-5	TRBV10-2	-	-
CASRDAGGPPETQYF	TGTGCCAGCAGAGACGCGGGGGGGCCACCGGAGACCCAGTACTTC	TRBJ2-5	TRBV7-3	TRBD2	few
CASRPGTGDYGYTF	TGCGCCAGCAGGCCAGGGACAGGGGATTATGGCTACACCTTC	TRBJ1-2	TRBV5-1	TRBD1	-
CASSFGGSSSYEQYF	TGTGCCAGCAGTTTTGGGGGTTCTAGCTCCTACGAGCAGTACTTC	TRBJ2-7	TRBV12-3/TRBV12-4	-	few
CASSNRLRLGYTF	TGTGCCAGCAGCAATAGACTTCGCTTGGGCTACACCTTC	TRBJ1-2	TRBV6-1	-	few
CAGTLDGPGGANVLTF	TGTGCCGGCACTCTAGACGGACCGGGAGGGGCCAACGTCCTGACTTTC	TRBJ2-6	TRBV12-3/TRBV12-4	-	-
CASSPGTSGREQYF	TGTGCCAGCAGTCCCGGGACCTCGGGGAGGGAGCAGTACTTC	TRBJ2-7	TRBV14	-	few
CASSSDRAAKNIQYF	TGTGCCAGCAGTTCGGACAGGGCGGCCAAAAACATTCAGTACTTC	TRBJ2-4	TRBV12-3/TRBV12-4	TRBD1	few
CASSPRDSAPSTDTQYF	TGTGCCAGCAGTCCCCGGGACAGCGCCCCTAGCACAGATACGCAGTATTTT	TRBJ2-3	TRBV12-3/TRBV12-4	TRBD1	few
CATSRDPGSRGQPQHF	TGTGCCACCAGCAGAGATCCCGGGAGCCGGGGGCAGCCCCAGCATTTT	TRBJ1-5	TRBV15	-	few
CASSLGTGGPSGTQYF	TGTGCCAGCAGCTTAGGGACAGGGGGCCCCTCGGGTACGCAGTATTTT	TRBJ2-3	TRBV11-2	TRBD1	-
CSAGGTDGSYRGYTF	TGCAGTGCAGGGGGGACCGACGGGTCCTACCGGGGCTACACCTTC	TRBJ1-2	TRBV20-1	-	-
CASSGAKDEQFF	TGTGCCAGCAGTGGCGCGAAGGATGAGCAGTTCTTC	TRBJ2-1	TRBV25-1	-	-
CASRPFTATADNEQFF	TGTGCCAGCAGGCCCTTCACCGCAACGGCGGACAATGAGCAGTTCTTC	TRBJ2-1	TRBV6-6	-	few
CSVPSGARETQYF	TGCAGCGTCCCCTCGGGGGCCCGGGAGACCCAGTACTTC	TRBJ2-5	TRBV29-1	-	-
CASAYNSPLHF	TGTGCCAGCGCTTATAATTCACCCCTCCACTTT	TRBJ1-6	TRBV12-3/TRBV12-4	-	-
CGRDCSSGANVLTF	TGTGGCAGGGACTGCAGCTCTGGGGCCAACGTCCTGACTTTC	TRBJ2-6	TRBV19	-	few
CASSVAGTATNEKLFF	TGTGCCAGCAGCGTAGCTGGGACAGCAACTAATGAAAAACTGTTTTTT	TRBJ1-4	TRBV9	TRBD1	-
CAAEPGSNYGYTF	TGTGCCGCTGAGCCAGGCAGTAACTATGGCTACACCTTC	TRBJ1-2	TRBV28	-	-
CSARDPGQGNTGELFF	TGCAGTGCTAGAGATCCGGGACAGGGTAACACCGGGGAGCTGTTTTTT	TRBJ2-2	TRBV20-1	TRBD1	-
CASSVSGGGREQYF	TGTGCCAGCAGTGTCTCCGGCGGGGGGAGAGAGCAGTACTTC	TRBJ2-7	TRBV3-1	TRBD2	-